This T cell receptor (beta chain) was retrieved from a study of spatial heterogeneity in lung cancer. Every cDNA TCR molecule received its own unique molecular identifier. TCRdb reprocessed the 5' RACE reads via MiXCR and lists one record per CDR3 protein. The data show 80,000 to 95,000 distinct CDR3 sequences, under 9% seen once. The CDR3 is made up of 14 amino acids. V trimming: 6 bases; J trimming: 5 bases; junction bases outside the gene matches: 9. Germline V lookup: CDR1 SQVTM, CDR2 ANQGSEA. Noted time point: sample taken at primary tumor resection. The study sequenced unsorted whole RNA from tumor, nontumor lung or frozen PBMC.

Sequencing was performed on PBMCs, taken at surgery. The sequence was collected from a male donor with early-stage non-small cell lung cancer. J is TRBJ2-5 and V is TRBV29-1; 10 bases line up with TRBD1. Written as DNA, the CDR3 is TGCAGCGTGACCGGGACAGGGGCGGAGGAGACCCAGTACTTC. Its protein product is CSVTGTGAEETQYF.